The entry below describes one T cell receptor beta chain. Its matching antigen is unknown. The PCR was carried out with 60 Vbeta primers and 13 Jbeta primers. Using immunoSEQ multiplex PCR, the repertoire was profiled, and TCRdb retains in-frame clones only, with some absent. The table includes about 120,000 clones, around 82% detected once. The data originate from a study of cytomegalovirus exposure and HLA in healthy donors. Whole-study results and caveats: CMV antigen specificity of a few CMV-associated chains was confirmed in vitro.

Germline CDR1 is SGHTA and CDR2 is FQGNSA. The CDR3 consists of 13 residues. After removal of 1 base from V and 15 bases from J, the junction contained 8 bases not matched to a gene. The V and J genes are TRBV7-2 and TRBJ1-4; 7 positions agree with TRBD1. The sequence was obtained from a man under 40 in good health and CMV-seropositive. Sequenced input: PBMCs. The CDR3 DNA sequence: TGTGCCAGCAGCTTAGGAATGAGGGACAGAATGTTTTTT. Amino acid sequence: CASSLGMRDRMFF.